The following is a TCR beta chain sequence with its context. Its antigen is not identified. The sorted Tregs were CD4+CD25+CD127-/low cells. Semi-nested PCR with Nested Universal Primer A followed constant-region reverse priming of full-length variable regions. TCRdb reanalysed the 5' RACE reads using MiXCR and keeps one entry per CDR3 protein. The sample records approximately 57,000 distinct CDR3 sequences, less than 25% being singletons. General study results and limits: The larger cohort examined one V-J beta rearrangement, not whole repertoires. In terms of TCR gene usage, tumor memory CD4+ T cells clustered together with blood and lymph node memory CD4+ cells, as well as with lymph node naive CD4+ cells. Tumor-infiltrating Treg TCR alpha and beta sequences overlapped most with tumor naive CD4+ T cells, then blood naive.

V lost 7 bases to trimming and J lost 6 bases, with 15 bases between them. The CDR3 runs to 13 residues. Germline V gene lookup returns CDR1 MNHEY and CDR2 SVGAGI. The chain carries TRBV6-5 and TRBJ1-1; maybe TRBD1 (5 bases). The sequenced material came from tumor-infiltrating Tregs sorted from the breast tumor. The receptor was isolated from a female donor with breast cancer. CDR3 bases: TGTGCCAGCATTACCACCCAGGGCGCTGAAGCTTTCTTT. Its translation: CASITTQGAEAFF.